This is a list of T cell receptor beta chains from one sample in a study of T cells in tuberculosis. Sequenced by immunoSEQ multiplex PCR; TCRdb stores in-frame clones only, minus some. The data hold around 41,000 clones, with approximately 94% observed a single time. Input material: PBMCs. These receptors all come from a donor between 10 and 35 years old with latent tuberculosis or without tuberculosis infection. Some clones in this sample may be carry-over from other donors' samples. Both conserved end residues are part of each CDR3. The order of the fields is clone size, V gene, D gene, J gene, CDR3 DNA, CDR3 protein. D genes are given only for firm matches. Clone size is stated in some rows and not others, as once, few, many or a class when expanded.

>.|TRBV14|TRBD1|TRBJ1-2
TGTGCCAGCAGCCACACAGGGGTAGGCGGCTACACCTTC
CASSHTGVGGYTF
>.|TRBV28|.|TRBJ2-7
TGTGCCAGCAGTTTATCCTCTTTTCCTGACGAGCAGTACTTC
CASSLSSFPDEQYF
>.|TRBV19|.|TRBJ1-5
TGTGCCGGAGGGATTGGCAGCTTAAGCAATCAGCCCCAGCATTTT
CAGGIGSLSNQPQHF
>.|TRBV7-3|TRBD1|TRBJ1-1
TGTGCCAGCAGCTTAACGGACAGGGGTTTAAACACTGAAGCTTTCTTT
CASSLTDRGLNTEAFF
>.|TRBV2|TRBD2|TRBJ2-7
TGTGCCAGCAGTCAGACTAGCGGGAGAGGCTTTTCTAGATTCTACGAGCAGTACTTC
CASSQTSGRGFSRFYEQYF
>.|TRBV11-3|TRBD2|TRBJ2-1
TGTGCCAGCAGCCGGACTAGCGGGAGCTCCTACAATGAGCAGTTCTTC
CASSRTSGSSYNEQFF
>.|TRBV28|.|TRBJ2-6
TGTGCCAGCAGCTTCTCTGGGGCCAACGTCCTGACTTTC
CASSFSGANVLTF
>.|TRBV7-2|.|TRBJ1-2
TGTGCCAGCAGCTCGCGGGACGGGCACTATGGCTACACCTTC
CASSSRDGHYGYTF
>.|TRBV5-4|.|TRBJ2-2
TGTGCCAGCAGCCGCGGGAACACCGGGGAGCTGTTTTTT
CASSRGNTGELFF
>.|TRBV30|.|TRBJ1-1
TGTGCCTGGAGTGTACGACGGACAATGGCTGAAGCTTTCTTT
CAWSVRRTMAEAFF
>.|TRBV5-6|.|TRBJ1-1
TGTGCCAGCAGCTTGGTTATCCCGGCGAAACTAGGTGAAGCTTTCTTT
CASSLVIPAKLGEAFF
>once|TRBV5-1|TRBD1|TRBJ2-7
TGCGCCAGCAGCGAGGACAGGGAGTATTACGAGCAGTACTTC
CASSEDREYYEQYF
>.|TRBV5-6|.|TRBJ2-5
TGTGCCAGCAGCCATGCCGGGTCGTACCAAGAGACCCAGTACTTC
CASSHAGSYQETQYF
>.|TRBV6-5|.|TRBJ2-7
TGTGCCAGCAAAAGGACCCCACAGGCCTACGAGCAGTACTTC
CASKRTPQAYEQYF
>.|TRBV19|.|TRBJ2-7
TGTGCCAGTAGTATAGATTCGCAGAACTCCTACGAGCAGTACTTC
CASSIDSQNSYEQYF
>.|TRBV2|.|TRBJ2-7
TGTGCCAGCAGTGCCGACTATTCCTACGAGCAGTACTTC
CASSADYSYEQYF
>once|TRBV30|.|TRBJ1-1
TGTGCCTGGACCTTAAAAACGGGGGGCGCTGAAGCTTTCTTT
CAWTLKTGGAEAFF
>.|TRBV28|.|TRBJ2-2
TGTGCCAGCAGTCAGAGGATCGTACTCACCGGGGAGCTGTTTTTT
CASSQRIVLTGELFF
>.|TRBV2|.|TRBJ1-5
TGTGCCAGCAGTGAAGAGAACACGCCCAATCAGCCCCAGCATTTT
CASSEENTPNQPQHF
>.|TRBV29-1|.|TRBJ2-7
TGCAGCGTTGTAATAGTCACCTACGAGCAGTACTTC
CSVVIVTYEQYF
>.|TRBV9|.|TRBJ2-7
TGTGCCAGCAGCGTAGCCTCGGGAGAAACCCACGAGCAGTACTTC
CASSVASGETHEQYF
>.|TRBV7-7|.|TRBJ2-1
TGTGCCAGCAGTGCCATGGGCATGGATGAGCAGTTCTTC
CASSAMGMDEQFF
>.|TRBV19|TRBD2|TRBJ2-1
TGTGCCAGTAGTATAGATCGAGGGACTAGCGGGACAAATGAGCAGTTCTTC
CASSIDRGTSGTNEQFF
>.|TRBV7-3|TRBD1|TRBJ2-7
TGTGCCAGCAGCTTAGACGGGACAGGGAACTACGAGCAGTACTTC
CASSLDGTGNYEQYF
>.|TRBV25-1|.|TRBJ2-2
TGTGCCAGCAGTGAACGCGGTTCGAACACCGGGGAGCTGTTTTTT
CASSERGSNTGELFF
>.|TRBV30|TRBD1|TRBJ1-3
TGTGCCTGGGACAGGGGGAAGTCTGGAAACACCATATATTTT
CAWDRGKSGNTIYF
>.|TRBV4-3|TRBD1|TRBJ1-4
TGCGCCAGCAGCCAGGAGACAGGGCTTAATGAAAAACTGTTTTTT
CASSQETGLNEKLFF
>.|TRBV7-2|TRBD2|TRBJ2-5
TGTGCCAGCAGCAAGACTAGCGGGATTGGAGAGACCCAGTACTTC
CASSKTSGIGETQYF
>.|TRBV5-6|.|TRBJ1-2
TGTGCCAGCAGCTTGGACAGGCGGAGCGGCTACACCTTC
CASSLDRRSGYTF
>.|TRBV28|TRBD1|TRBJ1-1
TGTGCCAGCAGACCTCCCCCCGACAGGGGACGCGGGAACACTGAAGCTTTCTTT
CASRPPPDRGRGNTEAFF
>.|TRBV5-1|TRBD1|TRBJ1-2
TGCGCCAGCAGCCTAACGGGACAGCGACATGGCTACACCTTC
CASSLTGQRHGYTF
>.|TRBV5-6|TRBD2|TRBJ2-1
TGTGCCAGCAGCGTCCCGGGACTAGCGGGCCAGCAGTTCTTC
CASSVPGLAGQQFF
>.|TRBV6-1|TRBD2|TRBJ2-1
TGTGCCAGCAGTGTCAGCGGGAGAGGTGTTTTCTTC
CASSVSGRGVFF
>few|TRBV30|.|TRBJ1-3
TGTGCCTGGAGTGTTGGGGCGAACTCTGGAAACACCATATATTTT
CAWSVGANSGNTIYF
>.|TRBV28|.|TRBJ2-7
TGTGCCAGCACCTACGGACTAACCTACGAGCAGTACTTC
CASTYGLTYEQYF
>.|TRBV19|.|TRBJ2-7
TGTGCCAGTAGTGACTCCGGCTACGAGCAGTACTTC
CASSDSGYEQYF
>.|TRBV19|.|TRBJ2-5
TGTGCCAGTAGTGGCAGGGGGACCCAGTACTTC
CASSGRGTQYF
>few|TRBV4-3|.|TRBJ2-7
TGCGCCAGCAGCCAAGTCGTCCGAGGGTTCAACGAGCAGTACTTC
CASSQVVRGFNEQYF
>.|TRBV6-1|.|TRBJ1-3
TGTGCCAGCAGTGAAGCGCAGTACTCTGGAAACACCATATATTTT
CASSEAQYSGNTIYF
>once|TRBV5-1|.|TRBJ2-2
TGCGCCAGCAGCTTGGGCGGTTCGAGAAGGACCGGGGAGCTGTTTTTT
CASSLGGSRRTGELFF
>.|TRBV7-8|.|TRBJ1-3
TGTGCCAGCAGCGTGACAGTCCCCCCATCTGGAAACACCATATATTTT
CASSVTVPPSGNTIYF
>.|TRBV14|.|TRBJ1-2
TGTGCCAGCAGCCAACAACAGACAACCTATGGCTACACCTTC
CASSQQQTTYGYTF
>.|TRBV30|.|TRBJ1-1
TGTGCCTGGAGGAGGTTGAACACTGAAACTTTCTTT
CAWRRLNTETFF
>.|TRBV2|.|TRBJ2-7
TGTGCCAGCAGTGACTTGGGGGCGAAAAACGAGCAGTACTTC
CASSDLGAKNEQYF
>.|TRBV19|.|TRBJ2-4
TGTGCCAGTAGTACGGTTCAAGCCAAAAACATTCAGTACTTC
CASSTVQAKNIQYF
>few|TRBV28|TRBD2|TRBJ2-6
TGTGCCAGCAGTTTGGGGACTAGCGGCTCTGGGGCCAACGTCCTGACTTTC
CASSLGTSGSGANVLTF
>.|TRBV30|TRBD2|TRBJ2-1
TGTGCCTGGGAGTACGGGACTAGCGGGAGAGGTGAGCAGTTCTTC
CAWEYGTSGRGEQFF
>.|TRBV4-1|TRBD2|TRBJ2-1
TGCGCCAGCAGCCAAGTAACTAGCGGGAGAGGGAATGAGCAGTTCTTC
CASSQVTSGRGNEQFF
>.|TRBV6-5|TRBD2|TRBJ2-3
TGTGCCAGCAGCCGATTTAGCGGGAGTGGAGATACGCAGTATTTT
CASSRFSGSGDTQYF
>.|TRBV9|TRBD2|TRBJ2-7
TGTGCCAGCAGCGTAAACAAAGCGGGAGGAATGTACGAGCAGTACTTC
CASSVNKAGGMYEQYF
>.|TRBV4-2|.|TRBJ2-4
TGTGCCAGCAGCCAAGTTGAGGATAAGCAGTACTTC
CASSQVEDKQYF
>.|TRBV7-6|.|TRBJ2-5
TGTGCCAGCAGCGAGGAGGGGTATCGGTGGTACTTC
CASSEEGYRWYF
>.|TRBV11-2|TRBD1|TRBJ1-2
TGTGCCAGCAGCCAGACAGGGGCTGGCTACACCTTC
CASSQTGAGYTF
>.|TRBV9|.|TRBJ1-4
TGTGCCAGCAGCGTAGCCCCTACGGACAGTAATGAAAAACTGTTTTTT
CASSVAPTDSNEKLFF
>once|TRBV19|.|TRBJ2-2
TGTGCCGCGGAAGACCTCACCGGGGAGCTGTTTTTT
CAAEDLTGELFF
>.|TRBV28|.|TRBJ2-1
TGTGCCAGCAGCACCCCGCGTTTCAATGAGCAGTTCTTC
CASSTPRFNEQFF
>.|TRBV11-2|.|TRBJ2-2
TGTGCCAGCAGCGACCGACAGGATGACACCGGGGAGCTGTTTTTT
CASSDRQDDTGELFF
>few|TRBV7-3|.|TRBJ1-1
TGTGCCAGCGTTCCCACAGGGAGCACTGAAGCTTTCTTT
CASVPTGSTEAFF
>.|TRBV5-1|.|TRBJ1-1
TGCGCCAGCAGCCCCAGGGAGGGGCGGACTGAAGCTTTCTTT
CASSPREGRTEAFF
>.|TRBV28|TRBD2|TRBJ2-7
TGTGCCAGCAGTCTGGGGGCGGGAGGTCGAGAGCAGTACTTC
CASSLGAGGREQYF